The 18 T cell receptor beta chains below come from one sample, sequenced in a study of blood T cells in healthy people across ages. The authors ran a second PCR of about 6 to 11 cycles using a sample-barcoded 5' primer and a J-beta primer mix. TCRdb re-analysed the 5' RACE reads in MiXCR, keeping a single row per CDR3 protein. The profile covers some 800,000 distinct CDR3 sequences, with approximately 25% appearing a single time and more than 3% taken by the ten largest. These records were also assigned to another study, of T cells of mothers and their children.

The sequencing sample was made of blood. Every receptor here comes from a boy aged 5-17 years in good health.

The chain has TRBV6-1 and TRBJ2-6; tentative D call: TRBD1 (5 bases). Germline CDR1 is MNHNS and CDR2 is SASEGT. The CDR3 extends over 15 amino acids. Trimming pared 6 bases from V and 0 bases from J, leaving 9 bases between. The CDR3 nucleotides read TGTGCCAGCAGAGGGGTCTCCTCTGGGGCCAACGTCCTGACTTTC. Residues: CASRGVSSGANVLTF.

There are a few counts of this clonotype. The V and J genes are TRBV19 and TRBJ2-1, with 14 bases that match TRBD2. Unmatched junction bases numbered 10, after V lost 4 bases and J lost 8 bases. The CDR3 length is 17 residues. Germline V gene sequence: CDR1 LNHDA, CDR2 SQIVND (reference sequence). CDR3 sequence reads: CASSNPWTSGGTDEQFF. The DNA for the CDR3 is TGTGCCAGTAGTAACCCCTGGACTAGCGGGGGGACGGATGAGCAGTTCTTC. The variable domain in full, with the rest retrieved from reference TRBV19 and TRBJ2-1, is DGGITQSPKYLFRKEGQNVTLSCEQNLNHDAMYWYRQDPGQGLRLIYYSQIVNDFQKGDIAEGYSVSREKKESFPLTVTSAQKNPTAFYLCASSNPWTSGGTDEQFFGPGTRLTVL.

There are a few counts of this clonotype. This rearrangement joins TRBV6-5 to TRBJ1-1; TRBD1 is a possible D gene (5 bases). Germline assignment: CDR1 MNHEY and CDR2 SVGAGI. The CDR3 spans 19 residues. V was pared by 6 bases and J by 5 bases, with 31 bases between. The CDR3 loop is CASRYPPLRNRSGRTEAFF. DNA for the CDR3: TGTGCCAGCAGGTATCCGCCCCTCCGGAACAGGTCGGGTAGGACTGAAGCTTTCTTT.

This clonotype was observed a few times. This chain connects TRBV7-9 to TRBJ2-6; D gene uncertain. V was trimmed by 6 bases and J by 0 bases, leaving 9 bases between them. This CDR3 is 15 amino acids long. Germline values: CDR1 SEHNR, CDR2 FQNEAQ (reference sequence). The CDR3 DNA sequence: TGTGCCAGCAGTCATACAGCCTCTGGGGCCAACGTCCTGACTTTC. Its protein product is CASSHTASGANVLTF.

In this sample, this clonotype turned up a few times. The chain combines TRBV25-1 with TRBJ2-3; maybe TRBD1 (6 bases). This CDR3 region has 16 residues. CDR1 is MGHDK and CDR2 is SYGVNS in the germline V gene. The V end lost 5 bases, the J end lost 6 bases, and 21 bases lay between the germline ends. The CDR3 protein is CASSPRTGSQGDTQYF. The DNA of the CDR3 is TGTGCCAGCAGTCCCCGGACTGGATCGCAGGGGGATACGCAGTATTTT.

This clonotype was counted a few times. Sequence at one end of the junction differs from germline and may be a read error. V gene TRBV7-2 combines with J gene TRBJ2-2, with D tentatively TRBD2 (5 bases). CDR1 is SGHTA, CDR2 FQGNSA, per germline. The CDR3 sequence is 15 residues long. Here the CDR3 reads CASKSSHTNTGELFF. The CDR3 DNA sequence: TGTGCCAGCAAGTCGAGTCACACGAACACCGGGGAGCTGTTCTTT.

For the CDR3, the DNA is TGTGCCAGCAGCCAAAGGTCAGAGACCCAGTACTTC. Protein product: CASSQRSETQYF. The rearrangement uses TRBV3-1 and TRBJ2-5; no clear D. The V end was cut by 2 bases, the J end by 4 bases, with 5 bases between. Per germline, CDR1 LGHDT and CDR2 YNNKEL (reference sequence). The CDR3 extends over 12 amino acids.

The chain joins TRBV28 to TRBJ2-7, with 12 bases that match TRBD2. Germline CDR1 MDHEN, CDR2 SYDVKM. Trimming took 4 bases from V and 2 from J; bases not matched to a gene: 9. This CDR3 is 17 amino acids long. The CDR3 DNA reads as TGTGCCAGCAGTTCCCGGACTAGCGGGACTATGGCCTACGAGCAGTACTTC. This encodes CASSSRTSGTMAYEQYF.

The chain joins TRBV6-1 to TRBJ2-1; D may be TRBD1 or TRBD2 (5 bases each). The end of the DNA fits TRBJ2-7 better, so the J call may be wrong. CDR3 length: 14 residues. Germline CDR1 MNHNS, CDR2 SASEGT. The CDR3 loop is CASSEDGASYEQYF. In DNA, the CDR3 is TGTGCCAGCAGTGAAGACGGGGCTTCCTACGAGCAGTACTTC.

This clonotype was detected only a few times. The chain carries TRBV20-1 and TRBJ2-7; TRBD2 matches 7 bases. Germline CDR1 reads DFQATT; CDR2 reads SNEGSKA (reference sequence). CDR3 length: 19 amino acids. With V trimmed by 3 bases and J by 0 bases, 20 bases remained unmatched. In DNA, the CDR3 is TGCAGTGCTAGGGAAGTCCTGGCGGCGGGGGAGCGGGGCTCCTACGAGCAGTACTTC. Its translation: CSAREVLAAGERGSYEQYF.

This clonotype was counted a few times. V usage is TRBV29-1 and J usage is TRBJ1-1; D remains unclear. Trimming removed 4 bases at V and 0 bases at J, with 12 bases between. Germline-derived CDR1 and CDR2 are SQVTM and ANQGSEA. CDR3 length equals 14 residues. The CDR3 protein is CSVAGGSLNTEAFF. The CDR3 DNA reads TGCAGCGTTGCGGGCGGTTCTTTGAACACTGAAGCTTTCTTT.

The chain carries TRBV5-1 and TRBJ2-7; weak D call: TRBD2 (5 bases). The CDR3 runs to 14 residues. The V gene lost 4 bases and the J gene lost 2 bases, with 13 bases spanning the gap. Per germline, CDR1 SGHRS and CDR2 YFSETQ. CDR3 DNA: TGCGCCAGCAGCACTCATGGAGGAGCCTACGAGCAGTACTTC. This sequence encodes CASSTHGGAYEQYF.

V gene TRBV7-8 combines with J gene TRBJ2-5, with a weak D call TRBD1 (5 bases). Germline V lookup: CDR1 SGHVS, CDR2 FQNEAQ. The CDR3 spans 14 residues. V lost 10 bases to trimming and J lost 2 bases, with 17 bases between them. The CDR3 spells CATLVQGRQETQYF. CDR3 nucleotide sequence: TGTGCCACACTTGTCCAGGGTAGACAAGAGACCCAGTACTTC.

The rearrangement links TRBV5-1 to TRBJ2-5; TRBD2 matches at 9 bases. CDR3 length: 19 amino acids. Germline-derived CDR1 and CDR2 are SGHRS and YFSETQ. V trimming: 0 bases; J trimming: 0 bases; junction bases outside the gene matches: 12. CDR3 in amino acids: CASSLGGSGSLRYQETQYF. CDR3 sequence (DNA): TGCGCCAGCAGCTTGGGAGGTAGCGGGAGCCTCCGGTACCAAGAGACCCAGTACTTC. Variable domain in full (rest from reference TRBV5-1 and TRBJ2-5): KAGVTQTPRYLIKTRGQQVTLSCSPISGHRSVSWYQQTPGQGLQFLFEYFSETQRNKGNFPGRFSGRQFSNSRSEMNVSTLELGDSALYLCASSLGGSGSLRYQETQYFGPGTRLLVL.

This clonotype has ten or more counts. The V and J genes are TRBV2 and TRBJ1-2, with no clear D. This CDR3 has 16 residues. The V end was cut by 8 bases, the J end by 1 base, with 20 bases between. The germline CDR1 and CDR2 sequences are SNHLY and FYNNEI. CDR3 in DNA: TGTGCCAGCGACCTCTTGGGCGGGCGATTTAACTATGGCTACACCTTC. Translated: CASDLLGGRFNYGYTF.

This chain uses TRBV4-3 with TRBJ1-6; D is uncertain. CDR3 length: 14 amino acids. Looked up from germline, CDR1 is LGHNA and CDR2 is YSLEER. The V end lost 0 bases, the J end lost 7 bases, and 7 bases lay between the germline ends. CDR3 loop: CASSQDRTNSPLHF. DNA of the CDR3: TGCGCCAGCAGCCAAGACCGGACCAATTCACCCCTCCACTTT.

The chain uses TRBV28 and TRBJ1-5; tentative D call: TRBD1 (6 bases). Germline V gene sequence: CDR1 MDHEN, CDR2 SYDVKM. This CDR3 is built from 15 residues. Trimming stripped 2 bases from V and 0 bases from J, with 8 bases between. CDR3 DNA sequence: TGTGCCAGCAGTTTAGGGGGGCATAGCAATCAGCCCCAGCATTTT. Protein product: CASSLGGHSNQPQHF.

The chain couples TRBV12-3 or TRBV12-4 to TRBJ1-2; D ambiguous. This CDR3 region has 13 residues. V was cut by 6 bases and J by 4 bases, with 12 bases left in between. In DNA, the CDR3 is TGTGCCAGCAGGTCGGACTGGATCTATGGCTACACCTTC. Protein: CASRSDWIYGYTF.